The clone carrying this T cell receptor beta chain was recorded many times. Antigen unknown. TCRdb reprocessed the 5' RACE reads with MiXCR, giving one entry per CDR3 protein. Counted here are under 250,000 distinct CDR3 sequences, about 10% occurring once; the ten biggest clones make up around 2.6%. The data derive from a study of CD8 T cells in ankylosing spondylitis. The CDR3 is 13 residues long. Trimming cost V 6 bases and J 2 bases, with 11 bases left between them. General study points: Disease-associated clones were reportedly significantly overrepresented in matched ankylosing spondylitis synovial fluid. For ankylosing spondylitis blood, a TCR beta motif of eight or nine highly homologous variants appeared characteristic. A CD8+ phenotype characterized the disease-linked clones, which were relatively rare in peripheral blood.

The source material was blood, either unsorted or a sorted T cell fraction (not recorded which). This clonotype was obtained from a male donor with ankylosing spondylitis or in good health (not recorded which). The chain has TRBV12-3 or TRBV12-4 and TRBJ2-7, with D perhaps matching TRBD1 or TRBD2 (5 bases each). CDR3 amino acids: CASRPGTTYEQYF. The CDR3 DNA sequence: TGTGCCAGCAGACCGGGGACCACCTACGAGCAGTACTTC.